The text below deals with one T cell receptor (beta chain). Its cognate antigen is unknown. This entry is derived from a study of T cell clonotyping in hematopoietic cell transplantation. The overall study: Recipient samples before transplant were obtained post-cytoreduction. Points from the study as a whole: Cells were unsorted, so CD4 and CD8 contributions were not separated. Graft donor and pretransplant recipient Inverse Simpson Index values predicted broader posttransplant TCR diversity.

Stated time point: recipient sample about 28 days before transplant, after cytoreduction. The CDR3 loop spans 12 amino acids. The V gene lost 2 bases and the J gene lost 5 bases, with 8 bases spanning the gap. Per the germline V gene, CDR1 is SQVTM and CDR2 is ANQGSEA. Clones were sequenced by immunoSEQ multiplex PCR, and TCRdb holds only the in-frame ones, with some missing. The sample records tens of thousands of clones, approximately 95% being singletons. The specimen was peripheral blood mononuclear cells, collected before stem cell transplant. This chain joins TRBV29-1 and TRBJ2-3; D is ambiguous. The sequence was collected from a woman in her forties or fifties with acute myeloid leukemia. Some clones in this sample may be carry-over from other donors' samples. The CDR3 region is CSVEQTQDTQYF. The CDR3 nucleotides read TGCAGCGTTGAACAGACCCAAGATACGCAGTATTTT.